This T cell receptor beta chain was obtained from a study of cytomegalovirus exposure and HLA in healthy donors. The PCR used 60 Vbeta and 13 Jbeta primers. Libraries were prepared by immunoSEQ multiplex PCR; TCRdb keeps only in-frame clonotypes and omits some of them. The sample includes 160,000 or so clones, roughly 75% of them seen just once. Study results and caveats: Highly shared sequence variants in one cluster were likely a sequencing artifact.

CDR1 and CDR2 (germline): KGHSH, LQKENI. Trimming took 6 bases from V and 5 from J; bases not matched to a gene: 6. This CDR3 contains 14 residues. A note on this clone: Its antigen remains unknown.

The sample was PBMCs. The TCR originated in a female donor in good health and CMV-seronegative. V usage is TRBV18 and J usage is TRBJ1-5, with 8 bases lining up with TRBD1. The CDR3 region is CASSPATGDQPQHF. DNA of the CDR3: TGTGCCAGCTCCCCCGCGACAGGGGATCAGCCCCAGCATTTT.